One and the same sample provided the 14 T cell receptor beta chains below, sequenced in a study of T-cell memory formation after mild COVID-19. TCRdb re-derived calls from the 5' RACE reads in MiXCR, one entry per CDR3 protein. The table lists approximately 240,000 distinct CDR3 sequences, roughly 15% of them singletons. Source material: PBMCs or a T cell subset sorted from them (not recorded which). These receptors were obtained from a man aged 18 to 30 who had mild COVID-19 (a few samples of this study predate the infection). Cell type and time point are not known.

This clonotype was detected only a few times. The V gene is TRBV14, the J gene TRBJ1-2; D is unresolved. The CDR3 sequence is 13 residues long. The V gene lost 0 bases and the J gene lost 4 bases, with 6 bases spanning the gap. Germline values: CDR1 SGHDN, CDR2 FVKESK. The chain's CDR3 is CASSQDLSYGYTF. CDR3 sequence (DNA): TGTGCCAGCAGCCAAGACCTTAGCTATGGCTACACCTTC.

The chain is built from TRBV7-3 and TRBJ2-2; possible D gene TRBD1, 5 bases. V lost 2 bases, J lost 0 bases, and 10 bases lay in between. Germline V gives CDR1 SGHTA, CDR2 FQGTGA. This CDR3 comprises 16 residues. CDR3 nucleotide sequence: TGTGCCAGCAGCTTAGGGGCGCCCACGAACACCGGGGAGCTGTTTTTT. Protein product: CASSLGAPTNTGELFF.

The chain has TRBV6-2 or TRBV6-3 and TRBJ2-7; D gene ambiguous. CDR1 is MNHEY and CDR2 is SVGEGT in the germline V gene. This CDR3 spans 13 amino acids. Trimming shortened V by 6 bases and J by 6 bases, and 15 bases separated the two germline ends. The CDR3: CASSQPGGSEQYV. The DNA of the CDR3 is TGTGCCAGCAGCCAACCAGGTGGCAGCGAGCAGTACGTC.

This clonotype was detected a few times. The gene calls are TRBV2 and TRBJ2-7; no firm D call. V shed 8 bases and J shed 6 bases, with 14 bases lying between them. The length of the CDR3 is 12 residues. The germline gives CDR1 SNHLY, CDR2 FYNNEI. The CDR3 DNA follows: TGTGCCAGCGTAGAGAGGTTGGCCGAGCAGTACTTC. This translates into CASVERLAEQYF.

A few counts support this clonotype. V is TRBV6-5 and J is TRBJ2-1; TRBD1 agrees at 7 bases. The CDR3 covers 14 residues. CDR1 MNHEY and CDR2 SVGAGI come from the germline V gene. V trimming: 6 bases; J trimming: 6 bases; junction bases outside the gene matches: 8. CDR3 loop: CASRTPGQINEQFF. The DNA of the CDR3 is TGTGCCAGCAGGACACCGGGACAGATCAATGAGCAGTTCTTC.

This clonotype appeared a few times. V gene TRBV24-1 combines with J gene TRBJ2-1; D gene uncertain. This CDR3 region has 14 residues. Trimming stripped 7 bases from V and 7 bases from J, with 16 bases between. The germline gives CDR1 KGHDR, CDR2 SFDVKD. The CDR3 DNA reads TGTGCCACCAGAAAGGAGTCCGGTGGGAATGAGCAGTTCTTC. Its protein is CATRKESGGNEQFF.

This clonotype was seen just once. The V gene is TRBV7-9, the J gene TRBJ2-3; 9 bases map to TRBD2. The ends lost 8 bases at V and 1 base at J; junction bases unmatched: 7. The CDR3 length is 15 residues. CDR1 is SEHNR, CDR2 FQNEAQ, per germline (reference sequence). CDR3 region: CASSGERGGTDTQYF. The CDR3 DNA reads as TGTGCCAGCTCGGGCGAGCGGGGGGGCACAGATACGCAGTATTTT.

A few counts support this clonotype. The chain employs TRBV18 and TRBJ2-3; 12 nucleotides agree with TRBD1. Trimming took 6 bases from V and 6 from J; bases not matched to a gene: 7. This CDR3 has 15 amino acids. The V gene's germline CDR1 is KGHSH and CDR2 LQKENI. The CDR3 DNA follows: TGTGCCAGCTCGCCCGGGACAGGGGGCTTGGATACGCAGTATTTT. This codes for CASSPGTGGLDTQYF.

A few counts support this clonotype. V gene TRBV5-1 combines with J gene TRBJ2-3; TRBD2 matches at 16 bases. From germline, CDR1 is SGHRS and CDR2 YFSETQ. With V trimmed by 5 bases and J by 4 bases, 16 bases remained unmatched. This CDR3 spans 20 amino acids. The CDR3 sequence is CASSSLPGLAGGTVADTQYF. The CDR3 DNA sequence: TGCGCCAGCAGTTCCCTTCCGGGACTAGCGGGGGGGACCGTGGCAGATACGCAGTATTTT.

The chain couples TRBV2 to TRBJ1-3, with a possible D match to TRBD1 (6 bases). Between the trimmed V and J ends, which lost 3 bases and 13 bases, there was a span of 13 bases. The CDR3 spans 12 residues. Per the germline V gene, CDR1 is SNHLY and CDR2 is FYNNEI. The CDR3 sequence: CASSEGGRLIYF. CDR3 nucleotide sequence: TGTGCCAGCAGTGAGGGGGGCAGGTTAATATATTTT.

This clonotype was found a few times. The V and J genes are TRBV7-8 and TRBJ2-5; 8 bases match TRBD1. Germline V gives CDR1 SGHVS, CDR2 FQNEAQ. The CDR3 contains 14 residues. V shed 1 base and J 7 bases; nucleotides not matched to a gene: 5. CDR3 sequence (DNA): TGTGCCAGCAGCTTAGGACAGGGGTCAGGGACCCAGTACTTC. Residues: CASSLGQGSGTQYF.

The rearrangement joins TRBV4-1 to TRBJ1-1, with D maybe TRBD1 (6 bases). Germline CDR1 reads MGHRA; CDR2 reads YSYEKL. With 6 bases removed from V and 3 bases from J, the gap between germline ends came to 17 bases. This CDR3 is 15 amino acids long. The CDR3 coding sequence is TGCGCCAGCAGTGAAGCGGGCGCAGGGGACACTGAAGCTTTCTTT. Its translation: CASSEAGAGDTEAFF.

The chain joins TRBV7-2 to TRBJ2-3; 15 bases match TRBD2. V shed 5 bases and J 4 bases; nucleotides not matched to a gene: 7. The CDR3 spans 17 residues. Germline CDR1 is SGHTA and CDR2 is FQGNSA. CDR3: CASSLGLAGGPADTQYF. DNA of the CDR3: TGTGCCAGCAGCCTCGGACTAGCGGGGGGGCCTGCAGATACGCAGTATTTT.

V and J are TRBV6-4 and TRBJ2-1, with D perhaps being TRBD1 or TRBD2 (6 bases each). The CDR3 spans 12 residues. Germline CDR1 reads MRHNA; CDR2 reads SNTAGT. Trimming stripped 5 bases from V and 9 bases from J, with 11 bases between. CDR3 region: CASSLGGIEQFF. DNA for the CDR3: TGTGCCAGCAGTCTGGGGGGCATTGAGCAGTTCTTC.